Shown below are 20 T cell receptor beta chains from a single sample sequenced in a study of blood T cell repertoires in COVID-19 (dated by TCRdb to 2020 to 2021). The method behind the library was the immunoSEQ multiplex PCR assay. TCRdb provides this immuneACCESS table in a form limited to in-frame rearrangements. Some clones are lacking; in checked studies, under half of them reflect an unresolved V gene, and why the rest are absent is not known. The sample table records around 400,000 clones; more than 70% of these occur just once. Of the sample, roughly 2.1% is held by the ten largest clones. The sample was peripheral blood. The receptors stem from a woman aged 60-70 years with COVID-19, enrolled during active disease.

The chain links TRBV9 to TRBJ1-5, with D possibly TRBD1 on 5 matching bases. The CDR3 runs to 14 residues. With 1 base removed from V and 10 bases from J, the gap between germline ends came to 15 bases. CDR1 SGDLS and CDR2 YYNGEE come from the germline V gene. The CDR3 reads CASSVSGTPDPQHF. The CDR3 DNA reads TGTGCCAGCAGCGTAAGCGGGACTCCGGATCCCCAGCATTTT.

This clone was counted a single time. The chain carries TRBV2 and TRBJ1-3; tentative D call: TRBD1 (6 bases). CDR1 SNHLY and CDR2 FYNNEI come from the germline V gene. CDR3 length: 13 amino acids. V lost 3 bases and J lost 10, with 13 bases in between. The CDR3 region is CASSDRGVGTIYF. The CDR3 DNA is TGTGCCAGCAGTGACAGGGGAGTTGGAACCATATATTTT.

The CDR3 region is CASSPPRHAEAFF. CDR3 DNA: TGTGCCAGCAGCCCTCCAAGACACGCTGAAGCTTTCTTT. J is TRBJ1-1 and V is TRBV28; D is unresolved. Germline V gene sequence: CDR1 MDHEN, CDR2 SYDVKM. V lost 6 bases, J lost 6 bases, and 14 bases lay in between. The CDR3 length is 13 residues.

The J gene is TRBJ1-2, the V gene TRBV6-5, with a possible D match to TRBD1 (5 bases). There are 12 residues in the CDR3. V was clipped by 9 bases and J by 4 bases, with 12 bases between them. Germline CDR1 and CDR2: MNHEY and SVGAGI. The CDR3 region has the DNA TGTGCCAGTTTTCAAAGGGGCTATGGCTACACCTTC. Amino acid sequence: CASFQRGYGYTF.

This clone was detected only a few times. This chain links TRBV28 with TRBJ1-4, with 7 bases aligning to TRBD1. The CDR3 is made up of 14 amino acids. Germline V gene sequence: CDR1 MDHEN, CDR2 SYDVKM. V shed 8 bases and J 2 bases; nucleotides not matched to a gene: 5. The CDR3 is CASLMTGTNEKLFF. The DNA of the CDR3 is TGTGCCAGCTTGATGACAGGGACTAATGAAAAACTGTTTTTT.

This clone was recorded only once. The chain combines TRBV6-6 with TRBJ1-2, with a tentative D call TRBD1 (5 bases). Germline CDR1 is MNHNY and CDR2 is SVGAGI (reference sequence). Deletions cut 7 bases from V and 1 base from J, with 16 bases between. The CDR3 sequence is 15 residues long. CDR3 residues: CASTTGTRGNYGYTF. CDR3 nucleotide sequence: TGTGCCAGCACAACGGGGACTAGGGGTAACTATGGCTACACCTTC.

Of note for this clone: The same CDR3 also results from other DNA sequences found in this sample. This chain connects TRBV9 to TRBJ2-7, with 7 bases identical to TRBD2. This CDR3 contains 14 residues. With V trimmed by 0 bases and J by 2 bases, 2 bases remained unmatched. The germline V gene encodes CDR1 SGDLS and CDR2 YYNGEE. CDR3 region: CASSVGGGTYEQYF. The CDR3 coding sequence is TGTGCCAGCAGCGTAGGCGGGGGAACCTACGAGCAGTACTTC.

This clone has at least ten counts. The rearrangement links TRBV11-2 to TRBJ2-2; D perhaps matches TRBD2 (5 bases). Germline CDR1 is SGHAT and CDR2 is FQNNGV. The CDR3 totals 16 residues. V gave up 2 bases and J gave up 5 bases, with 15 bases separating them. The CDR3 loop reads CASSLRTGLGTGELFF. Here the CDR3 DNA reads TGTGCCAGCAGCTTACGTACGGGGTTGGGGACCGGGGAGCTGTTTTTT.

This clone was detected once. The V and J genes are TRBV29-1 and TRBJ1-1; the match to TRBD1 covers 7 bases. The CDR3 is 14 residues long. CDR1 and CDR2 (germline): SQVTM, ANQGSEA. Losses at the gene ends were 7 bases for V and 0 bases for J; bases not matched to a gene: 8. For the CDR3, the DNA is TGCAGCGCCCGGACAGGCGGGGTGAACACTGAAGCTTTCTTT. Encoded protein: CSARTGGVNTEAFF. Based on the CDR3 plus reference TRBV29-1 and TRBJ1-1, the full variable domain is SAVISQKPSRDICQRGTSLTIQCQVDSQVTMMFWYRQQPGQSLTLIATANQGSEATYESGFVIDKFPISRPNLTFSTLTVSNMSPEDSSIYLCSARTGGVNTEAFFGQGTRLTVV.

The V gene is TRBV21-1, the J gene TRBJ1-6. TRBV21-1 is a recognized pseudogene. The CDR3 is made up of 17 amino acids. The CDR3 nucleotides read TGTGCCAGCATTAACGACGGGGGGGCGAAGAATAATTCACCCCTCCACTTT. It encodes CASINDGGAKNNSPLHF.

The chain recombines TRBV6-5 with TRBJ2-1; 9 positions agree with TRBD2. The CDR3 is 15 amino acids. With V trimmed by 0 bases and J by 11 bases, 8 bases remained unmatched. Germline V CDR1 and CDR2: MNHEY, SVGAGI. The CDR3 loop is CASSYSISGGPKQFF. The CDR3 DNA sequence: TGTGCCAGCAGTTACTCGATCAGCGGGGGGCCCAAGCAGTTCTTC.

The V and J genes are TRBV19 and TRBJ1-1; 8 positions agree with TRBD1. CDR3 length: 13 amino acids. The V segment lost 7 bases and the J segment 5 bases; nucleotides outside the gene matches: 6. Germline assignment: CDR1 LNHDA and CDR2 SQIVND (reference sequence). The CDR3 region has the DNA TGTGCCAGTACCCCACAGGGGGTGACTGAAGCTTTCTTT. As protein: CASTPQGVTEAFF.

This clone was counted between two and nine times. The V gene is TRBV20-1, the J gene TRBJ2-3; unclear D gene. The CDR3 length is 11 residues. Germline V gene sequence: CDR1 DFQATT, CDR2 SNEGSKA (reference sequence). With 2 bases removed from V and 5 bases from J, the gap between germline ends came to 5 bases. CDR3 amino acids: CSARLIDTQYF. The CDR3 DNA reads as TGCAGTGCTAGATTAATAGATACGCAGTATTTT.

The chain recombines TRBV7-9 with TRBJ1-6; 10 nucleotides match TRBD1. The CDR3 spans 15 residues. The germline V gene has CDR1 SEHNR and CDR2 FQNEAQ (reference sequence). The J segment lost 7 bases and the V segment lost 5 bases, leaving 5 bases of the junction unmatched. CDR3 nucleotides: TGTGCCAGCAGCCCGGAGGGACAGGGGAATTCACCCCTCCACTTT. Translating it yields CASSPEGQGNSPLHF.

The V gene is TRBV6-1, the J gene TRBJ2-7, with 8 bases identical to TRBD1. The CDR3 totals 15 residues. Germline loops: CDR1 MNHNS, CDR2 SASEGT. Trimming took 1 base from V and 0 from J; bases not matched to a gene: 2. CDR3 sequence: CASSEGGQVSYEQYF. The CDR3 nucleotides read TGTGCCAGCAGTGAAGGGGGACAGGTCTCCTACGAGCAGTACTTC.

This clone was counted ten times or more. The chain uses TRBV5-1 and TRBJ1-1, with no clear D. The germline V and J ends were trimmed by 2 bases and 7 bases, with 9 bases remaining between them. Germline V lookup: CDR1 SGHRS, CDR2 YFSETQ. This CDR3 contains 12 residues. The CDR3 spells CASSFSSGEAFF. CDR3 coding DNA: TGCGCCAGCAGCTTCTCCAGTGGTGAAGCTTTCTTT.

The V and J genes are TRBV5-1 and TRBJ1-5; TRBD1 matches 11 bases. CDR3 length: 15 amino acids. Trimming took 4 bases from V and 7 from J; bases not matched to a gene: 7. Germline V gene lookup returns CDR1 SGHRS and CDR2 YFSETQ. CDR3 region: CASSPGTGGFQPQHF. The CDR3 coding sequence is TGCGCCAGCAGCCCGGGGACAGGGGGTTTCCAGCCCCAGCATTTT.

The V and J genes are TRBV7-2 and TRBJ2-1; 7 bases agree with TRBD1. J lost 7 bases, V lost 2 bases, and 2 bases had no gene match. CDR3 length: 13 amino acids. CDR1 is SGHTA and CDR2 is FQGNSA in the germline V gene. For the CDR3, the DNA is TGTGCCAGCAGCTTACACAGGGGAAATGAGCAGTTCTTC. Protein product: CASSLHRGNEQFF.

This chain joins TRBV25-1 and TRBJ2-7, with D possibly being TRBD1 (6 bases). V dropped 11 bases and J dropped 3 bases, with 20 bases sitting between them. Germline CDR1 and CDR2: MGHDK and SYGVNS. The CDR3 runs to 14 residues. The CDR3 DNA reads TGTGCCGCCCCGGGAAGGACAGCATTCTACGAGCAGTACTTC. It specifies CAAPGRTAFYEQYF.

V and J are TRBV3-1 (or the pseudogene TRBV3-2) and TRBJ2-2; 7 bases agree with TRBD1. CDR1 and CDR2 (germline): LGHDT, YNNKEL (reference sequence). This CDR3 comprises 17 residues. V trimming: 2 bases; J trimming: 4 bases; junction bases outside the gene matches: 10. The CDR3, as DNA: TGTGCCAGCAGCCAACACCTCGGGACAGCTAGCACCGGGGAGCTGTTTTTT. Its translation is CASSQHLGTASTGELFF.